The 7 T cell receptor beta chains given below trace back to one sample, sequenced in a study of beta chain features in type 1 diabetes. Reverse transcription of all isolated RNA meant that expressed TCRB transcripts were sequenced. Sequencing used immunoSEQ multiplex PCR; TCRdb keeps in-frame clones, though not all of them. The sample contains 130,000 to 150,000 clones, around 51% of which appear only once. The sequenced sample was Tregs from blood. Receptor source: a man aged 18 to 29 in good health.

The chain uses TRBV28 and TRBJ1-4, with D hard to call. The CDR3 length is 13 residues. Germline assignment: CDR1 MDHEN and CDR2 SYDVKM. Here the CDR3 reads CGGGGPLAEKLFF. The CDR3 coding sequence is TGTGGTGGTGGAGGGCCCCTGGCCGAAAAACTGTTTTTT.

CDR3 DNA sequence: TGTGCCACCGGGACAAGACTTTATAATTCACCCCTCCACTTT. This translates into CATGTRLYNSPLHF. The J gene is TRBJ1-6, the V gene TRBV10-3; D may be TRBD1 (6 bases). The CDR3 is 14 amino acids. The V end was cut by 10 bases, the J end by 4 bases, with 14 bases between. Per the germline V gene, CDR1 is ENHRY and CDR2 is SYGVKD.

The table lists this clone with a count of one. The gene calls are TRBV28 and TRBJ1-2; 8 nucleotides agree with TRBD1. There are 13 residues in the CDR3. V dropped 8 bases and J dropped 4; count of bases not matched to a gene: 6. Germline V gene sequence: CDR1 MDHEN, CDR2 SYDVKM. CDR3: CASGRGRSYGYTF. In DNA form, the CDR3 reads TGTGCCAGCGGCAGGGGGCGGAGCTATGGCTACACCTTC.

The CDR3 DNA reads TGCGCCAGCAGCCAAAGGACAGAGGGGTCCTACGAGCAGTACTTC. It translates to CASSQRTEGSYEQYF. The chain joins TRBV4-3 to TRBJ2-7, with D possibly matching TRBD1 (6 bases). Germline V lookup: CDR1 LGHNA, CDR2 YSLEER. V was pared by 2 bases and J by 1 base, with 12 bases between. This CDR3 is built from 15 residues.

The CDR3 protein is CASTLTEETQYF. CDR3 in DNA: TGTGCCAGCACCCTGACAGAAGAGACCCAGTACTTC. The chain recombines TRBV27 with TRBJ2-5; D might be TRBD1 (5 bases). The germline V gene encodes CDR1 MNHEY and CDR2 SMNVEV (reference sequence). The CDR3 contains 12 residues. V lost 7 bases to trimming and J lost 3 bases, with 9 bases between them.

The rearrangement uses TRBV7-2 and TRBJ1-3; D is undetermined. Trimming left V 5 bases short and J 0 bases short, with 11 bases between. The CDR3 contains 15 residues. Germline lookup yields CDR1 SGHTA and CDR2 FQGNSA. CDR3 loop: CASSRGSTSGNTIYF. CDR3 nucleotides: TGTGCCAGCAGCCGCGGGTCGACCTCTGGAAACACCATATATTTT.

CDR3 residues: CASSPQTGNTEAFF. The DNA for the CDR3 is TGTGCCAGCAGCCCCCAGACAGGGAACACTGAAGCTTTCTTT. The J gene is TRBJ1-1, the V gene TRBV9; maybe TRBD1 (6 bases). The CDR3 length is 14 residues. The V gene lost 4 bases and the J gene lost 1 base, with 11 bases spanning the gap. CDR1 SGDLS and CDR2 YYNGEE come from the germline V gene.